One sample yielded the 13 T cell receptor beta chains listed below, sequenced in a study of CD8 T cells in Susac syndrome (dated by TCRdb to between 2018 and 2021). The library was built by means of the immunoSEQ multiplex PCR assay. RNA was extracted using the RNeasy kit, and about 0.45 to 1 ug of the RNA was reverse transcribed with random hexamers. TCRdb redid the processing of the public reads, applying fastp at Q25 and MiXCR, and retained in-frame beta chains. For every CDR3 protein sequence, its rows merge into one entry that carries the most common genes and DNA. For this sample the table gives 160,000 or so distinct CDR3 sequences, of which approximately 96% were detected only once. 0.15% to 0.2% of the sample belongs to the ten largest clones. Input material: CD4+ T cells from PBMCs. Receptor source: a human donor with Susac syndrome.

The genes are TRBV4-3 and TRBJ1-5; D remains unclear. Germline loops: CDR1 LGHNA, CDR2 YSLEER. Trimming shortened V by 4 bases and J by 5 bases, and 15 bases separated the two germline ends. The CDR3 has 15 amino acids. The CDR3 nucleotides are TGCGCCAGCAGCCCCTCCACTAACAGAGATCAGCCCCAGCATTTT. Amino acids: CASSPSTNRDQPQHF.

The V gene is TRBV7-7, the J gene TRBJ2-2; 9 bases match TRBD2. The CDR3 length is 15 residues. V was pared by 3 bases and J by 6 bases, with 5 bases of the junction left unmatched. Germline CDR1 and CDR2: SSHAT and FNYEAQ (reference sequence). CDR3 sequence reads: CASSFLAGSAGELFF. CDR3 coding DNA: TGTGCCAGCAGCTTCCTAGCGGGGTCGGCCGGGGAGCTGTTTTTT.

The chain employs TRBV20-1 and TRBJ2-5, with D perhaps assigned TRBD1 or TRBD2 (7 bases each). V lost 3 bases and J lost 5, with 13 bases in between. Germline CDR1 DFQATT, CDR2 SNEGSKA (reference sequence). This CDR3 is built from 13 residues. The CDR3 is CSASRQGGETQYF. CDR3 coding DNA: TGCAGTGCTAGTAGGCAGGGGGGGGAGACCCAGTACTTC.

This clonotype appeared a single time. The V and J genes are TRBV12-3 or TRBV12-4 and TRBJ1-1; D not resolved. This CDR3 is 14 amino acids long. V was clipped by 4 bases and J by 1 base, with 10 bases between them. The CDR3 DNA sequence: TGTGCCAGCAGTTCTCCTCCCTGGAACACTGAAGCTTTCTTT. This sequence encodes CASSSPPWNTEAFF.

The chain carries TRBV7-9 and TRBJ1-1, with D maybe TRBD1 (5 bases). Trimming removed 2 bases from V and 8 bases from J, with 18 bases in between. CDR1 and CDR2 from the germline V gene are SEHNR and FQNEAQ (reference sequence). The CDR3 extends over 15 amino acids. The CDR3 bases are TGTGCCAGCAGCTTATTCGCAGGGATGGAAAGGGAAGCTTTCTTT. Protein: CASSLFAGMEREAFF.

The chain has TRBV20-1 and TRBJ1-6; D is possibly TRBD1 (5 bases). The germline V gene has CDR1 DFQATT and CDR2 SNEGSKA (reference sequence). The CDR3 loop spans 14 amino acids. Trimming pared 4 bases from V and 7 bases from J, leaving 14 bases between. CDR3 nucleotide sequence: TGCAGTGCTATCCTGCAGGGCGGGAATTCACCCCTCCACTTT. Translation gives CSAILQGGNSPLHF.

This chain connects TRBV20-1 to TRBJ2-7, with D perhaps TRBD2 (5 bases). CDR3 length equals 13 residues. Between the trimmed V and J ends, which lost 6 bases and 0 bases, there was a span of 12 bases. Germline CDR1 reads DFQATT; CDR2 reads SNEGSKA (reference sequence). The CDR3 loop is CSAPRGASYEQYF. The CDR3 DNA sequence: TGCAGTGCCCCCCGGGGTGCCTCCTACGAGCAGTACTTC.

The chain combines TRBV19 with TRBJ1-1; 7 nucleotides match TRBD1. The V gene end was trimmed by 6 bases and the J gene end by 7 bases; junction bases not matched to a gene: 11. CDR1 is LNHDA, CDR2 SQIVND, per germline (reference sequence). The CDR3 length is 14 residues. The CDR3: CASSRPGDRNEAFF. Here the CDR3 DNA reads TGTGCCAGTAGCCGCCCCGGGGACAGAAATGAAGCTTTCTTT.

This chain joins TRBV29-1 and TRBJ1-5; D is uncertain. The CDR3 contains 13 residues. V lost 5 bases and J 5 bases, leaving 13 bases between the germline ends. CDR1 and CDR2 from the germline V gene are SQVTM and ANQGSEA. The CDR3 sequence is CSVKTARDQPQHF. The CDR3 bases are TGCAGCGTTAAGACGGCAAGGGATCAGCCCCAGCATTTT.

The V gene is TRBV20-1, the J gene TRBJ2-7, with a weak D call TRBD2 (6 bases). This CDR3 contains 17 residues. Germline values: CDR1 DFQATT, CDR2 SNEGSKA (reference sequence). The V gene lost 0 bases and the J gene lost 0 bases, with 18 bases spanning the gap. CDR3 residues: CSARDAPGRGLSYEQYF. The CDR3 coding sequence is TGCAGTGCTAGAGATGCCCCCGGGCGGGGTCTCTCCTACGAGCAGTACTTC.

J is TRBJ1-1 and V is TRBV29-1; 9 bases are shared with TRBD1. CDR1 is SQVTM and CDR2 is ANQGSEA in the germline V gene. With 7 bases clipped from V and 6 bases from J, the junction kept 6 bases outside the gene matches. The CDR3 totals 12 residues. The CDR3 region is CSGIQGAAEAFF. The CDR3, as DNA: TGCAGCGGTATACAGGGGGCGGCTGAAGCTTTCTTT.

This sequence joins TRBV29-1 and TRBJ1-5; weak D call: TRBD1 (6 bases). This CDR3 is 13 amino acids long. In germline, CDR1 is SQVTM, CDR2 ANQGSEA. The V and J ends lost 4 bases and 7 bases respectively, with 14 bases between them. CDR3 amino acids: CSVVGGRDQPQHF. The DNA for the CDR3 is TGCAGCGTTGTGGGGGGCAGGGACCAGCCCCAGCATTTT.

V is TRBV5-1 and J is TRBJ2-5; 10 nucleotides line up with TRBD1. Per the germline V gene, CDR1 is SGHRS and CDR2 is YFSETQ. The CDR3 has 17 amino acids. The V and J ends lost 4 bases and 2 bases, in that order; junction bases with no gene match: 11. The CDR3 region has the DNA TGCGCCAGCAGCGCGGAGACAGGGGGCATGGTGCAAGAGACCCAGTACTTC. Translation: CASSAETGGMVQETQYF.